The TCR beta chain under discussion was sequenced for a study of shared clonotypes between healthy human individuals. The CDR3 has 15 amino acids. Germline CDR1 reads SEHNR; CDR2 reads FQNEAQ (reference sequence). V was clipped by 0 bases and J by 5 bases; unmatched bases: 5. The assay was immunoSEQ multiplex PCR, and TCRdb's table has in-frame clones only and misses some. The sample includes more than 550,000 clones, around 77% of them seen just once. This clonotype was obtained from a woman in her twenties or thirties in good health. Sequenced: memory CD4+ T cells sorted from blood. Subset described: CD45RA-negative fraction. V usage is TRBV7-9 and J usage is TRBJ2-3; 7 bases map to TRBD2. CDR3 amino acids: CASSLAGGLGDTQYF. DNA of the CDR3: TGTGCCAGCAGCTTAGCGGGAGGGCTGGGAGATACGCAGTATTTT.